Included here is one TCR beta chain sequence, with context. Caucasian adults living in Nashville, Tennessee, provided all samples. These data are taken from a study of shared clonotypes between healthy human individuals. Trimming cost V 4 bases and J 5 bases, with 17 bases left between them. The CDR3 consists of 15 residues. Per germline, CDR1 SNHLY and CDR2 FYNNEI. Method: immunoSEQ multiplex PCR; TCRdb's copy keeps in-frame clones and lacks some. The sample carries some 2,500,000 clones, 93% recorded once. The gene calls are TRBV2 and TRBJ2-5; weak D call: TRBD1 (6 bases). Sequencing was performed on naive CD4+ T cells from PBMCs. The subset was: CD45RA+ positively selected. This TCR came from a young man in good health. Some clones in this sample may be carry-over from other donors' samples. The CDR3 bases are TGTGCCAGCAGTGGCCGGACAGCTCGCCGGGAGACCCAGTACTTC. This codes for CASSGRTARRETQYF. The variable domain in full, with the rest retrieved from reference TRBV2 and TRBJ2-5, is EPEVTQTPSHQVTQMGQEVILRCVPISNHLYFYWYRQILGQKVEFLVSFYNNEISEKSEIFDDQFSVERPDGSNFTLKIRSTKLEDSAMYFCASSGRTARRETQYFGPGTRLLVL.